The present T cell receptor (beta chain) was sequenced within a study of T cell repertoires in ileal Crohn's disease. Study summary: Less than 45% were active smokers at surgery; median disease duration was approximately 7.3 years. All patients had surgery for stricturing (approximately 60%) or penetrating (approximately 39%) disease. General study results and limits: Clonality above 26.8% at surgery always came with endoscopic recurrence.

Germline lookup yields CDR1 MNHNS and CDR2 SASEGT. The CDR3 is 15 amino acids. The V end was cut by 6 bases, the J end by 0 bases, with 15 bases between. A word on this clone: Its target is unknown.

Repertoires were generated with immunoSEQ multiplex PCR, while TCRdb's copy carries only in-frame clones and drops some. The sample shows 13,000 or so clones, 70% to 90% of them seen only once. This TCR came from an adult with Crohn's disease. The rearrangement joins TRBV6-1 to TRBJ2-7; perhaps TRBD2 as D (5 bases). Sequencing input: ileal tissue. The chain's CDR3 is CASRGVDGFSYEQYF. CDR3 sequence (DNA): TGTGCCAGCAGGGGAGTGGACGGCTTCTCCTACGAGCAGTACTTC.